This TCR beta chain comes out of a study of cytomegalovirus exposure and HLA in healthy donors (dated by TCRdb to about 2017). About the full investigation: According to an earlier analysis of 550 to 700 of the donors, 150 million to 200 million T cells yielded some 110 million unique TCR beta sequences and less than 300 Gb of sequence data. Roughly 300 gigabases of sequencing data and approximately 92 million unique TCR sequences made up an early release that covered several hundred HLA-typed donors. Of the roughly 410 genotyped donors, 65% to 90% were placed in the genetic ancestry cluster associated with self-reported Caucasian donors. The study aimed to test whether signatures of past pathogen exposure could be identified by cataloging public T cell receptors. The T cell repertoires of about 700 subjects were profiled by immunosequencing and related to cytomegalovirus serostatus. A separate validation cohort of roughly 130 different subjects was used in addition to the 666-subject first cohort. To predict cytomegalovirus infection status, the study brought together high-throughput TCR immunosequencing, statistical association of individual TCRs with disease status, and machine learning. To study patterns of TCR occurrence, a later analysis re-analyzed previously published TCR beta repertoires from 600 to 750 donors and added high-resolution HLA genotyping. The later analysis used no new phenotypic data to find candidate immune exposures, relying instead on TCR beta sequences and their occurrence across donors. In an earlier analysis of a few hundred of the donors, high-throughput TCR beta sequencing was used to judge whether each TCR beta V gene segment behaved as functional or pseudogenic. Donor age, sex, ethnicity and CMV serostatus were compiled together with the repertoire data. A later genetic analysis used genome-wide SNP genotypes for about 65% of the 666 donors, treating that subset as a discovery cohort. Every discovery cohort repertoire had been produced on one sequencing platform. HLA typing included class I and class II loci at four-digit resolution. The number of donors typed differed by locus, with about 629-630 for A, B, C, DRB1 and DQB1, around 560 for DQA1, 600 to 610 for DPA1, and roughly 450 for DPB1. Roughly five DR-DQ haplotypes were handled as single units for association and clustering, since linkage in the cohort was strong. Across 300 to 500 genotyped donors of the cohort, an average of about 250,000 unique TCR beta nucleotide sequences per donor were sequenced, and 15% to 20% of those sequences were non-productive.

The protocol used for the library was the immunoSEQ multiplex PCR assay. The multiplex PCR relied on a mix of 60 forward primers for TCR Vbeta segments and 13 reverse primers for TCR Jbeta segments. The CDR3 region of rearranged TCR beta genes was amplified from genomic DNA with a multiplex PCR assay. The Illumina HiSeq System was used to sequence the amplified TCR beta libraries as 87-base-pair reads. Processing in the source paper ran as follows. A later analysis tallied approximately 87 million unique TCR beta chains across the 666 repertoires, and 10 million to 11 million of those chains were shared by two or more donors. Raw reads were error-corrected and collapsed into unique sequences by a nearest-neighbor algorithm in which closely related sequences were merged to remove PCR and sequencing errors. To assign V, D and J gene segments, CDR3 sequences were aligned to IMGT reference sequences. For a sequence to be retained, a match of at least six nucleotides was required to both a V gene segment and a J gene segment. A rearrangement counted as productive if the CDR3 had no stop codons and remained in frame with V and J, and every other rearrangement counted as non-productive. CDR3 was defined according to IMGT convention as the region running from the second conserved V-encoded cysteine to the conserved J-encoded phenylalanine. The earlier analysis of roughly 590 of the donors excluded sequences that lacked an unambiguous match to a single V gene segment. An earlier analysis of almost 600 of the donors classified V segments as functional when productive rearrangements were above 56.7% and as segregating when the standard deviation between donors was above 5%. A statistical classification framework was developed to diagnose cytomegalovirus status using the catalog of TCR beta chain sequences. V and J gene assignment, in a later analysis, came from comparing TCR nucleotide sequences with IMGT/GENE-DB human TR gene sequences. Using the TCRdist pipeline, a later analysis assigned CDR3 sequences along with most-parsimonious VDJ recombination scenarios. In a later analysis, each TCR beta chain was defined by its CDR3 amino acid sequence together with its V-gene family, and reads without a unique V-gene family were excluded. To address suspected cross-contamination and a sequencing artifact, a later analysis removed around 590 highly shared, low-generation-probability nucleotide sequences. A later analysis calculated a clonal expansion index for each public chain from normalized within-repertoire ranks of inferred template counts. A later analysis computed generation probabilities with a VDJ recombination model fitted to out-of-frame rearrangements, and checked the results against IGoR. Hypergeometric tests were used in a later analysis to score TCR-TCR, TCR-HLA and TCR-CMV co-occurrence, with a repertoire-size bias correction applied to the TCR pairs. To estimate false discovery rates, a later analysis permuted the HLA or CMV assignments 20 times. In a later analysis, co-occurring TCRs were grouped using DBSCAN, and TCRdist sequence similarity was added for clustering within HLA-allele-positive subsets. For co-occurrence clustering, repertoires with fewer than 30,000 or more than 120,000 public chains were excluded, along with roughly 5 repertoires with anomalous nucleotide sharing. TCRdb provides this immuneACCESS table in a form limited to in-frame rearrangements. Some clones are lacking; in checked studies, under half of them reflect an unresolved V gene, and why the rest are absent is not known. V and J calls and clone size come straight from that table; D and trimming were deduced from the DNA. The sample has fewer than 150,000 clones on record, about 84% of them singletons. Clones ranked in the top ten supply roughly 6.2% of the sample.

General findings and caveats noted by the study authors: An association between a missense DCLRE1C variant and V-gene and J-gene trimming of TCR beta chains was found in a later genetic analysis and replicated in an independent cohort. Only TCR beta chains were sequenced in this cohort, and the absence of alpha or paired-chain data limited detectable features. According to a later genetic analysis, donors in an Asian-associated ancestry cluster had fewer N-insertions in productive TCRs than the approximately 690-donor mean. The only immune exposure information available for the cohort was CMV serostatus. The authors suggested that the approach could potentially be extended to other disease states and immunological phenotypes. A further reported finding was that TCR beta sequences accurately predicted the HLA-A and HLA-B alleles for most subjects in the first cohort. Because some donors lacked HLA typing at each locus, the association tests relied only on the typed subset. A cluster of highly shared sequence variants was judged likely to be a technical artifact of the sequencing pipeline. The presence/absence analyses assumed that sequencing depth was roughly uniform across donors, and that assumption may not be true. Correlated functional status among segregating V segments might reflect linkage disequilibrium, but an unknown experimental factor could not be ruled out. In a later analysis, the rate of TCR association differed among HLA loci, with DRB1 alleles having the most associated TCRs and HLA-C alleles having the fewest. About 17 rarely observed V segments, including chromosome 9 orphons, were excluded from the earlier analysis of 550 to 700 of the donors because counts were too low. Most CMV-associated TCR beta chains appeared to be HLA-restricted in a later analysis, and the HLA associations seemed to be driven largely by CMV exposure. While some public TCRs were present in many individuals, most TCR sequences turned up only very rarely across donors. A later analysis associated 16,951 TCR beta sequences with specific HLA alleles at a false discovery rate of 0.05. A total of 150 to 200 TCR beta chains were listed by the study as associated with cytomegalovirus. When HLA alleles, especially DR and DQ, strongly co-occurred, attributing TCR associations to individual alleles was difficult. A later analysis reported that several top co-occurrence clusters appeared linked to parvovirus B19, influenza, CMV and Epstein-Barr virus. In vitro tests confirmed that three of the cytomegalovirus-associated TCR beta chains recognize cytomegalovirus antigens. In an earlier analysis of some 640 of the donors, most TCR beta V segments were observed in productive rearrangements about 87% or about 30% of the time, broadly matching IMGT annotations. The classifier was reported to diagnose cytomegalovirus status with high specificity and sensitivity in both the original and validation cohorts. Compared with equally common non-associated chains, HLA-associated TCR beta chains in a later analysis were more clonally expanded and had lower generation probabilities.

The cohort was made up of about 610 healthy bone marrow donors. All cohort members were sampled while nominally healthy, although unrecorded immune exposures were likely present. The donor was CMV seropositive and was included in the group of around 300 seropositive cohort members. A peripheral blood sample was provided by each donor, and peripheral blood mononuclear cells were used for TCR beta sequencing. Genomic DNA extraction from the blood cell samples was performed with the Qiagen DNeasy Blood Extraction Kit. This clone was seen a few times. The antigen it binds to is not known. Base qualities are not at hand, and no much larger clone is one base apart. This TCR derives from a woman aged 40 to 50 in good health and CMV-seropositive. Sequencing was carried out using PBMCs.

The CDR3 reads CASSGIAGGPDTQYF. The nucleotide sequence is given as TGTGCCAGCAGTGGGATAGCGGGAGGGCCAGATACGCAGTATTTT. The chain links TRBV6-1 with TRBJ2-3, with TRBD2 matching 11 junction bases. CDR1 and CDR2 were assigned from the germline V gene as MNHNS and SASEGT. V is cut back by 4 bases and J by 4 bases, with 4 bases in the junction unmatched. The CDR3, from cysteine to phenylalanine, totals 15 residues. Of all the DNA, just the CDR3 is kept, 45 bases in frame from base 1.